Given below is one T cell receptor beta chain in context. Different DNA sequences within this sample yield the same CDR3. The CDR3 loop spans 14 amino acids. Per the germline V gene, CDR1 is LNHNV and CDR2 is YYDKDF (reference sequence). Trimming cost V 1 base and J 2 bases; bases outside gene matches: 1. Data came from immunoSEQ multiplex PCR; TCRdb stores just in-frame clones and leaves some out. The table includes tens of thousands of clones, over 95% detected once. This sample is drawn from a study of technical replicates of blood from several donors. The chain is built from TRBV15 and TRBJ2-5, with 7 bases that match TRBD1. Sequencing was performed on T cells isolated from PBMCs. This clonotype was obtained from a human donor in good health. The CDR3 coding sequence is TGTGCCACCAGCAGAGCGGGACAGCAAGAGACCCAGTACTTC. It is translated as CATSRAGQQETQYF.